These T cell receptor beta chains were read from a single sample in a study of T-cell memory formation after mild COVID-19. TCRdb re-called the 5' RACE reads with MiXCR, one entry per CDR3 protein. The data show tens of thousands of distinct CDR3 sequences, over 15% seen once. The sequenced material came from PBMCs or a T cell subset sorted from them (not recorded which). These receptors were taken from an adult woman who had mild COVID-19 (a few samples of this study predate the infection). Cell type and time point are not known. Both conserved end residues are part of each CDR3. A D gene is named only where the DNA matches it firmly. A row's size may be missing; if present it is once, few, many or a size class.

abundance	d_gene	v_gene	j_gene	CDR3aa	CDR3nt
.	TRBD1	TRBV6-2/TRBV6-3	TRBJ1-4	CASTRGSAGGWDEKLFF	TGTGCCAGCACCCGAGGAAGCGCAGGGGGATGGGATGAAAAACTGTTTTTT
.	.	TRBV7-6	TRBJ2-1	CASSYAQNEQFF	TGTGCCAGCAGCTACGCACAAAATGAGCAGTTCTTC
few	.	TRBV5-6	TRBJ1-1	CASSFSPSAEAFF	TGTGCCAGCAGCTTTTCCCCAAGTGCTGAAGCTTTCTTT
few	.	TRBV4-2	TRBJ2-1	CASSQDLRSRAGGDF	TGTGCCAGCAGCCAAGATTTACGGTCTAGGGCAGGGGGGGATTTC
.	TRBD2	TRBV12-3/TRBV12-4	TRBJ2-1	CASSSSSGGTYNEQFF	TGTGCCAGCAGTTCTTCTAGCGGGGGGACCTACAATGAGCAGTTCTTC
.	.	TRBV4-3	TRBJ1-1	CASSQIREVTEAFF	TGCGCCAGCAGCCAAATCAGAGAGGTCACTGAAGCTTTCTTT
.	TRBD1	TRBV27	TRBJ2-7	CASSLTGTGNYEQYF	TGTGCCAGCAGTTTAACCGGGACAGGGAACTACGAGCAGTACTTC
.	.	TRBV5-1	TRBJ1-1	CASSLGGDEAFF	TGCGCCAGCAGCTTGGGAGGTGATGAAGCTTTCTTT
.	.	TRBV6-4	TRBJ2-2	CASSDGADTGELFF	TGTGCCAGCAGTGACGGGGCAGACACCGGGGAGCTGTTTTTT
few	.	TRBV5-6	TRBJ2-7	CASSLGVGRLSYEQYF	TGTGCCAGCAGCTTGGGCGTCGGACGACTCTCCTACGAGCAGTACTTC
few	TRBD1	TRBV12-3/TRBV12-4	TRBJ1-2	CASSFWQGAESYGYTF	TGTGCCAGCAGTTTTTGGCAGGGGGCGGAGAGCTATGGCTACACCTTC
few	TRBD2	TRBV7-6	TRBJ2-1	CASSVAGGPYNEQFF	TGTGCCAGCAGTGTGGCGGGAGGACCCTACAATGAGCAGTTCTTC
few	.	TRBV10-3	TRBJ2-7	CAISEPGTYEQYF	TGTGCCATCAGTGAGCCGGGGACCTACGAGCAGTACTTC
few	TRBD2	TRBV7-8	TRBJ2-7	CASSQMGGYEQYF	TGTGCCAGCAGCCAAATGGGGGGGTACGAGCAGTACTTC
few	.	TRBV4-1	TRBJ1-1	CASSQLDGIEAFF	TGCGCCAGCAGCCAACTAGACGGTATTGAAGCTTTCTTT
few	TRBD1	TRBV5-4	TRBJ2-1	CASRMTGGEYNEQFF	TGTGCCAGCAGAATGACAGGGGGGGAATACAATGAGCAGTTCTTC
.	TRBD2	TRBV6-1	TRBJ2-4	CASSLQIRLAGVRNIQYF	TGTGCCAGCAGTCTCCAGATTAGACTAGCGGGAGTTAGGAACATTCAGTACTTC
.	.	TRBV20-1	TRBJ1-1	CSASPFLLTAMNTEAFF	TGCAGTGCTAGCCCCTTCCTGTTGACAGCTATGAACACTGAAGCTTTCTTT
few	TRBD1	TRBV27	TRBJ2-7	CASSFALLGTGLGEQYF	TGTGCCAGCAGTTTCGCTCTTTTGGGGACAGGGCTCGGGGAGCAGTACTTC
.	TRBD1	TRBV2	TRBJ2-1	CASSPGQGALNNEQFF	TGTGCCAGCAGTCCGGGACAGGGGGCTTTGAACAATGAGCAGTTCTTC
few	.	TRBV6-6	TRBJ2-3	CASSYSSHTDTQYF	TGTGCCAGCAGTTACAGCAGCCACACAGATACGCAGTATTTT
.	.	TRBV20-1	TRBJ2-7	CSARGPGPSEQYF	TGCAGTGCTCGCGGCCCCGGCCCTTCCGAGCAGTACTTC
few	TRBD2	TRBV4-2	TRBJ2-3	CASTQTSGESTDTQYF	TGTGCCAGCACTCAAACTAGCGGGGAGAGCACAGATACGCAGTATTTT